Listed below are T cell receptor beta chains from one sample, sequenced in a study of identical twins. TCRdb reanalysed the 5' RACE reads using MiXCR and keeps one entry per CDR3 protein. Here the sample spans roughly 770,000 distinct CDR3 sequences, around a sixth being singletons. These data are also associated with another study on T cells expressing NK-cell markers.

Specimen: PBMCs. The receptors shown here come from a woman under 30 in good health. CDR3s include the opening cysteine and the closing phenylalanine or tryptophan. Each record gives: J gene, D gene, clone size, V gene, CDR3 DNA, CDR3 protein. A D gene is named only where the DNA matches it firmly. Not all rows give a size; the values are once, few, many and, for expanded clones, a class.

>TRBJ2-7|-|-|TRBV18
TGTGCCAGCTCACCATACGACAGAAGACTAACCTACGAGCAGTACTTC
CASSPYDRRLTYEQYF
>TRBJ2-3|TRBD1|few|TRBV7-9
TGTGCCAGCAGCTTAGGAACAGGGGGTACCCCGGATACGCAGTATTTT
CASSLGTGGTPDTQYF
>TRBJ2-2|-|few|TRBV20-1
TGCAGTGTTTTGGACACCCAAAGTACCGGGGAGCTGTTTTTT
CSVLDTQSTGELFF
>TRBJ2-1|-|-|TRBV5-1
TGCGCCAGCAGCTTGGAGAAATACAATGAGCAGTTCTTC
CASSLEKYNEQFF
>TRBJ2-5|-|few|TRBV3-1
TGTGCCAGCAGCCAAGACGGGAGAGGTTTAGAGACCCAGTACTTC
CASSQDGRGLETQYF
>TRBJ1-2|-|-|TRBV5-1
TGCGCCAGCAGCACGGCAGGGGACTATGGCTACACCTTC
CASSTAGDYGYTF
>TRBJ1-3|TRBD1|-|TRBV7-2
TGTGCCAGCAGCGGAAGGACAGGGTTTGGGGCTGGAAACACCATATATTTT
CASSGRTGFGAGNTIYF
>TRBJ2-1|TRBD2|few|TRBV11-1
TGTGCCAGCAGCTTAGGCAGGACTAGCGGGATGCATTACAATGAGCAGTTCTTC
CASSLGRTSGMHYNEQFF
>TRBJ1-4|TRBD1|-|TRBV5-5
TGTGCCAGCAGCTTAAGACAGGGGACTAATGAAAAACTGTTTTTT
CASSLRQGTNEKLFF
>TRBJ2-5|TRBD2|few|TRBV20-1
TGCAGTGCTAGAGACCGGGGGACTAGCGGTCAGACCCAGTACTTC
CSARDRGTSGQTQYF
>TRBJ2-1|-|few|TRBV6-1
TGTGCCAGCAGGAAAACAGGGTCCGGGAATGAGCAGTTCTTC
CASRKTGSGNEQFF
>TRBJ1-2|-|few|TRBV7-9
TGTGCCAGCAGCTCGAGTTGGGGTGGCTACACCTTC
CASSSSWGGYTF
>TRBJ2-7|-|few|TRBV12-3/TRBV12-4
TGTGCCAGCAGCACAACAGGGAAAAGCTCCTACGAGCAGTACTTC
CASSTTGKSSYEQYF
>TRBJ2-3|-|many|TRBV7-9
TGTGCCAGCAGCTTGGAGCCAGATACGCAGTATTTT
CASSLEPDTQYF
>TRBJ2-1|-|-|TRBV5-1
TGCGCCAGCAGCGAGGGGAACAATGAGCAGTTCTTC
CASSEGNNEQFF
>TRBJ1-2|-|few|TRBV12-3/TRBV12-4
TGTGCCAGCAGCCTCTTTAACTATGGCTACACCTTC
CASSLFNYGYTF
>TRBJ2-3|TRBD2|-|TRBV7-2
TGTGCCAGCAGCTTAGGGACTAGAGATACGCAGTATTTT
CASSLGTRDTQYF
>TRBJ2-5|TRBD1|-|TRBV7-6
TGTGCCAGCAGCTTAGGGACAGGGGGGGAGACCCAGTACTTC
CASSLGTGGETQYF
>TRBJ2-7|-|-|TRBV9
TGTGCCAGCAGCGTAGAGGAGGTCCGGGGCTACGAGCAGTACTTC
CASSVEEVRGYEQYF
>TRBJ1-2|-|-|TRBV6-5
TGTGCCAGCAGTTACTCGATCCTCGGAACCTATGGCTACACCTTC
CASSYSILGTYGYTF
>TRBJ2-7|-|-|TRBV11-3
TGTGCCAGCAGCGCCCGCTCGTCCCGGGACTACGAGCAGTACTTC
CASSARSSRDYEQYF
>TRBJ2-7|TRBD2|-|TRBV11-3
TGTGCCAGCAGCTCCCGACTAGCGGGGGGATCCTACGAGCAGTACTTC
CASSSRLAGGSYEQYF
>TRBJ2-1|-|-|TRBV12-3/TRBV12-4
TGTGCCAGCAGTTTATCCCCAGGGGCTACACATGAGCAGTTCTTC
CASSLSPGATHEQFF
>TRBJ1-2|-|-|TRBV20-1
TGCAGTGCTAGAGGGCGGGGGGACTATGGCTACACCTTC
CSARGRGDYGYTF
>TRBJ2-2|-|few|TRBV12-3/TRBV12-4
TGTGCCAGCGCGAAGAGTGGGGCCGGGGAGCTGTTTTTT
CASAKSGAGELFF
>TRBJ1-1|TRBD1|-|TRBV10-3
TGTGCCATCAGTGAGCGTCCCGGGACAGGGGTGGTTGAAGCTTTCTTT
CAISERPGTGVVEAFF
>TRBJ2-2|TRBD2|-|TRBV5-6
TGTGCCAGCAGCTTGGACCAGCGGGAGTCCGGGGAGCTGTTTTTT
CASSLDQRESGELFF
>TRBJ2-7|-|few|TRBV20-1
TGCAGTGCTGGGAATGTCGGAGTGGCCTACGAGCAGTACTTC
CSAGNVGVAYEQYF
>TRBJ2-2|TRBD2|-|TRBV11-1
TGTGCCAGCAGCTCCTTAATCGGACTAGCGGGAGGACGCGGGGAGCTGTTTTTT
CASSSLIGLAGGRGELFF
>TRBJ1-5|-|-|TRBV5-1
TGCGCCAGCAGCTTGGACAGGGCCGGGCCCCAGCATTTT
CASSLDRAGPQHF
>TRBJ2-7|-|few|TRBV12-3/TRBV12-4
TGTGCCAGCAGTCCACGGGTCCCCTTCTACGAGCAGTACTTC
CASSPRVPFYEQYF
>TRBJ2-2|TRBD2|many|TRBV12-3/TRBV12-4
TGTGCCAGCAGTGATCCCATAGCGGGTTCGAACACCGGGGAGCTGTTTTTT
CASSDPIAGSNTGELFF
>TRBJ2-7|TRBD1|-|TRBV6-2/TRBV6-3
TGTGCCAGCAGTTACACCTCCGGGACAGGGTTCATCTCCTACGAGCAGTACTTC
CASSYTSGTGFISYEQYF
>TRBJ2-4|-|-|TRBV30
TGTGCCTGGGGAGCAGGGGACATTCAGTACTTC
CAWGAGDIQYF
>TRBJ1-5|TRBD1|few|TRBV29-1
TGCAGCGTGGAGGGGGCTCGCAATCAGCCCCAGCATTTT
CSVEGARNQPQHF
>TRBJ2-1|-|-|TRBV3-1
TGTGCCAGCAGCCAAGAGTGGATAGGTTTGCAGTTCTTC
CASSQEWIGLQFF
>TRBJ2-5|-|-|TRBV9
TGTGCCAGCAGCGTAAGACAGCAAGAGACCCAGTACTTC
CASSVRQQETQYF
>TRBJ2-2|-|few|TRBV20-1
TGCAGTGCAGCCAAGAGTGCCGGGCCTACCGGCGGGGAGCTGTTTTTT
CSAAKSAGPTGGELFF
>TRBJ2-1|-|few|TRBV27
TGTGCCAGCAACGGTATGGGGGGAAACAATGAGCAGTTCTTC
CASNGMGGNNEQFF
>TRBJ2-7|TRBD2|few|TRBV20-1
TGCAGTGCTAGGGGGACTAGCGGGGTTTACGAGCAGTACTTC
CSARGTSGVYEQYF
>TRBJ2-7|-|few|TRBV6-5
TGTGCCAGCAGTTACGGGGAGGAGCAGTACTTC
CASSYGEEQYF
>TRBJ2-7|-|-|TRBV12-3/TRBV12-4
TGTGCCAGCAGTTACCGGGACTCAGGCTCCTACGAGCAGTACTTC
CASSYRDSGSYEQYF
>TRBJ2-5|-|-|TRBV5-1
TGCGCCAGCAGCTTGGGCGAGAAAGAGACCCAGTACTTC
CASSLGEKETQYF
>TRBJ1-5|-|-|TRBV20-1
TGCAGTGCCAGGGTCAGGAGCAATCAGCCCCAGCATTTT
CSARVRSNQPQHF
>TRBJ1-1|-|-|TRBV12-3/TRBV12-4
TGTGCCAGCAGCCGACAGGAGGGACGGCATGCTAAAGCTTTCTTT
CASSRQEGRHAKAFF
>TRBJ2-3|-|-|TRBV12-3/TRBV12-4
TGTGCCAGCAGCCTCGGAGGGCCGCTCCGCACAGATACGCAGTATTTT
CASSLGGPLRTDTQYF
>TRBJ2-2|TRBD1|-|TRBV5-1
TGCGCCAGCAGCCGGGACAGGATCTCCGGGGAGCTGTTTTTT
CASSRDRISGELFF
>TRBJ2-1|-|many|TRBV6-1
TGTGCCAGCACTGAAGGAGGCGGGCACAATGAGCAGTTCTTC
CASTEGGGHNEQFF
>TRBJ2-7|-|few|TRBV6-5
TGTGCCAGCGGGACCCTCTCCTACGAGCAGTACTTC
CASGTLSYEQYF
>TRBJ2-4|TRBD1|few|TRBV5-6
TGTGCCAGCAGCTCAATTCTGAAGGGGGCGGCCAAAAACATTCAGTACTTC
CASSSILKGAAKNIQYF
>TRBJ2-3|TRBD2|once|TRBV9
TGTGCCAGCAGCACGAGGACTAGCGGTACCACAGATACGCAGTATTTT
CASSTRTSGTTDTQYF
>TRBJ2-3|-|-|TRBV20-1
TGCAGTGCCAAACCAGACACAGATACGCAGTATTTT
CSAKPDTDTQYF
>TRBJ1-1|-|-|TRBV4-2
TGTGCCAGCAGCCAAGATCGGGGGGTTGACACTGAAGCTTTCTTT
CASSQDRGVDTEAFF
>TRBJ2-3|-|-|TRBV27
TGTGCCAGCAGTCATCGGGAGCGCACAGATACGCAGTATTTT
CASSHRERTDTQYF
>TRBJ2-3|TRBD2|-|TRBV7-7
TGTGCTAGCAGCTTAGAGCGGGGGGGGCAGCAGTATTTT
CASSLERGGQQYF
>TRBJ2-5|TRBD2|-|TRBV20-1
TGCAGTGCTAAAGACCCAGCGGGATGGTCGAAGACCCAGTACTTC
CSAKDPAGWSKTQYF
>TRBJ2-1|-|-|TRBV12-3/TRBV12-4
TGTGCCAGCAGTTCGTCCCCTGAAATTAGCCGCCGAGATTACAATGAGCAGTTCTTC
CASSSSPEISRRDYNEQFF
>TRBJ2-7|-|few|TRBV27
TGTGCCAGCAGTCCCCGGGGTTATACCTACGAGCAGTACTTC
CASSPRGYTYEQYF
>TRBJ2-2|-|few|TRBV12-3/TRBV12-4
TGTGCCAGCAGTCCGTCTCGGGGTGACGGGGAGCTGTTTTTT
CASSPSRGDGELFF